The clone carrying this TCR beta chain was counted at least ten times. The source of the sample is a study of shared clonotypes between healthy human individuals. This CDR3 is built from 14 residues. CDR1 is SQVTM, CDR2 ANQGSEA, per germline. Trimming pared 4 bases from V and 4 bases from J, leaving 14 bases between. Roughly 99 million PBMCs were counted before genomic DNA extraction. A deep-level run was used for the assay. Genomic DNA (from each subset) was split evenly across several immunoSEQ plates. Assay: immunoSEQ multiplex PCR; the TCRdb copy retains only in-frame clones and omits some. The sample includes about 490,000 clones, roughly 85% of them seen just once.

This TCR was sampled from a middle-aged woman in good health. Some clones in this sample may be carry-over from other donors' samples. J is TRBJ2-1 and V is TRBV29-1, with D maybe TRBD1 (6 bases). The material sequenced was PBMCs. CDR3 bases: TGCAGCGTTGGCCTGTTGGACAGATACAATGAGCAGTTCTTC. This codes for CSVGLLDRYNEQFF.